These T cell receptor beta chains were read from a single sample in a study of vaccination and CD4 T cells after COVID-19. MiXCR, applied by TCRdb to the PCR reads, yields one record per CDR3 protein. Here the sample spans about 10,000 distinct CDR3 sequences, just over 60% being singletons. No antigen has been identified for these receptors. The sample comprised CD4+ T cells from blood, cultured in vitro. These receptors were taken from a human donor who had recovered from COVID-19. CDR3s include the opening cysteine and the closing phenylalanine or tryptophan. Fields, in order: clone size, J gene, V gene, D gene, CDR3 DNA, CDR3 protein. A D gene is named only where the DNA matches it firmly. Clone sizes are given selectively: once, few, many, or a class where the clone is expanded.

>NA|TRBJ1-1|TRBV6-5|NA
TGTGCCAGCAGTTACGTAAAAGGGGGGACTGAAGCTTTCTTT
CASSYVKGGTEAFF
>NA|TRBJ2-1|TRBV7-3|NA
TGTGCCAGCAGCTTAGCGCGCGGGGATGAGCAGTTCTTC
CASSLARGDEQFF
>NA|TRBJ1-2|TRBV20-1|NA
TGCAGTGGAGGGGTCGGGGACTATGGCTACACCTTC
CSGGVGDYGYTF
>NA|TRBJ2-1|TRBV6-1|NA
TGTGCCAGCCGCGCCCACACCCCCAGCTCCTACAATGAGCAGTTCTTC
CASRAHTPSSYNEQFF
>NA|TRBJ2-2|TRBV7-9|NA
TGTGCCAGCACCATCCGGAAAGGGGGAGGGGCCGGGGAGCTGTTTTTT
CASTIRKGGGAGELFF
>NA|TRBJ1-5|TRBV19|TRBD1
TGTGCCAGTAATTCCCGGGACAGGGGGTTTATTGAGCCCCAGCATTTT
CASNSRDRGFIEPQHF
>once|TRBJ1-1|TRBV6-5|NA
TGTGCCAGCAGTTACTCGAGGAGGGGTAACACTGAAGCTTTCTTT
CASSYSRRGNTEAFF
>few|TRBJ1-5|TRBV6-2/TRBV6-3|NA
TGTGCCAGCAGTTATGCAGGGTCGAGCAATCAGCCCCAGCATTTT
CASSYAGSSNQPQHF
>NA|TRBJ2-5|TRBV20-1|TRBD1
TGCAGTGCTCACGGACAGGGGATTAACCAGTACTTC
CSAHGQGINQYF
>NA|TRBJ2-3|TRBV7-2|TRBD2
TGTGCCAGCAGCCCCGTAGCGGGAGTAGAGACAGATACGCAGTATTTT
CASSPVAGVETDTQYF
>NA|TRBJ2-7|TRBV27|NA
TGTGCCAGCAGCTCCCTAGGGGGGGGTTACGAGCAGTACTTC
CASSSLGGGYEQYF
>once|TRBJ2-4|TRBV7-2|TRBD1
TGTGCCAGCAGCACGGGACAGGCGGCAAACATTCAGTACTTC
CASSTGQAANIQYF
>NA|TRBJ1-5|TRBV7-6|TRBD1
TGTGCCAGCAGCTCGGGACAGGGCAAGCCCCAGCATTTT
CASSSGQGKPQHF
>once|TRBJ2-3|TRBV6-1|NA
TGTGCCAGCAGTCGGCCCAGGGAGAGGCAGTATTTT
CASSRPRERQYF
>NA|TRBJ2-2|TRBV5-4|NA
TGTGCCAGCAGCAAAGGGGGAACCGGGGAGCTGTTTTTT
CASSKGGTGELFF
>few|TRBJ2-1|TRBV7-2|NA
TGTGCCAGCAGCCGGGGTAGGGGCAGTGAGCAGTTCTTC
CASSRGRGSEQFF
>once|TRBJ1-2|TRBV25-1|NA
TGTGCCAGCAGTGATAGGTCCTATGGCTACACCTTC
CASSDRSYGYTF
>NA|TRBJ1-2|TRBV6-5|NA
TGTGCCAGCAGTTACAAGGCCGAAGGCTATGGCTACACCTTC
CASSYKAEGYGYTF
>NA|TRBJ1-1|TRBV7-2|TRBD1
TGTGCCAGCAGCTTAGCGCTGGGACAGGGGAACACTGAAGCTTTCTTT
CASSLALGQGNTEAFF
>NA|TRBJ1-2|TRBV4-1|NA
TGCGCCAGCAGCCAAGATTTCGGGAACTATGGCTACACCTTC
CASSQDFGNYGYTF
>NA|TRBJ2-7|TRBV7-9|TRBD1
TGTGCCAGCAGCTCCCGACAGGGCGACGAGCAGTACTTC
CASSSRQGDEQYF
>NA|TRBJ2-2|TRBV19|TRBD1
TGTGCCAGTAGTCCCCCCCTTTGGACAGGGACCACCGGGGAGCTGTTTTTT
CASSPPLWTGTTGELFF
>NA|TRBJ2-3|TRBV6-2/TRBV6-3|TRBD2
TGTGCCAGCGGACTAGCGGGGCCAGATACGCAGTATTTT
CASGLAGPDTQYF
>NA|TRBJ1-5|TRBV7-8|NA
TGTGCCAGCAGCTTAGGACAAACGACCTGGAATCAGCCCCAGCATTTT
CASSLGQTTWNQPQHF
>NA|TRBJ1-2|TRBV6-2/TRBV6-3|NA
TGTGCCAGCAGTTACTCGAGGGCTGACTATGGCTACACCTTC
CASSYSRADYGYTF
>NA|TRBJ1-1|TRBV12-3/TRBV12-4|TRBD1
TGTGCCAGCACTATGGGGCGACAGGGACTCATCAAGAACACTGAAGCTTTCTTT
CASTMGRQGLIKNTEAFF
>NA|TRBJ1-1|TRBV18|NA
TGTGCCAGCTCACCACGCGCAGGTTTGAACACTGAAGCTTTCTTT
CASSPRAGLNTEAFF
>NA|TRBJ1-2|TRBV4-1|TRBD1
TGCGCCAGCAGCCTCACTTGGGGGACAGTCCCGGCGGTGTATGGCTACACCTTC
CASSLTWGTVPAVYGYTF
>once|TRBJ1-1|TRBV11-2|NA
TGTGCCAGCAGCTTACGGTTCGGGACGGTGAACACTGAAGCTTTCTTT
CASSLRFGTVNTEAFF
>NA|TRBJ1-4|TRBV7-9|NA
TGTGCCAGCAGCTGGGGGGCGAGTGGTGAAAAACTGTTTTTT
CASSWGASGEKLFF
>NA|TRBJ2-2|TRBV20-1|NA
TGCAGTGCTAGGAGGCCGACGAACACCGGGGAGCTGTTTTTT
CSARRPTNTGELFF
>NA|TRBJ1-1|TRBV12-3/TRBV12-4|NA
TGTGCCAGCACCGGGACGGGGAACACTGAAGCTTTCTTT
CASTGTGNTEAFF
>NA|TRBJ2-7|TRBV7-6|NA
TGTGCCAGCAGCCTCGGTCAGGGGCTCCACGAGCAGTACTTC
CASSLGQGLHEQYF
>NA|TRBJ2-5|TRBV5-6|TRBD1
TGTGCCAGCAGCAACATAGACAGGGGAGAGACCCAGTACTTC
CASSNIDRGETQYF
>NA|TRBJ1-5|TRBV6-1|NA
TGTGCCAGCAGACAGGGTGGAGGCAATCAGCCCCAGCATTTT
CASRQGGGNQPQHF